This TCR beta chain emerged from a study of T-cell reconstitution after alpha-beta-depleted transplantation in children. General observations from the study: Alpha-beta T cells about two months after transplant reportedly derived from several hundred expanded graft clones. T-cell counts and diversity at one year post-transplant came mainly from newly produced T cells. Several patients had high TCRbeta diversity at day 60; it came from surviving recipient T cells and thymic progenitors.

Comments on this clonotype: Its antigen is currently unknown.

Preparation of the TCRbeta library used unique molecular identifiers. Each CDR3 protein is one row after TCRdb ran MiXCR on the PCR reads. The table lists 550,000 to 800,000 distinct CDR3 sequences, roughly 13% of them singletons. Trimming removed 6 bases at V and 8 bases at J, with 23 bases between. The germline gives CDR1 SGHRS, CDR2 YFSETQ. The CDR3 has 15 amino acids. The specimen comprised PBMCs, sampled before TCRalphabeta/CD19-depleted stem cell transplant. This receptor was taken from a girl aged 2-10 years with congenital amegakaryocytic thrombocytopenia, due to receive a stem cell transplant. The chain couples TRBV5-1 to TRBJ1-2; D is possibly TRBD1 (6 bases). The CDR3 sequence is CASKFDGGGKGGYTF. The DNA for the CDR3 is TGCGCCAGCAAGTTTGACGGAGGGGGAAAAGGAGGCTACACCTTC.